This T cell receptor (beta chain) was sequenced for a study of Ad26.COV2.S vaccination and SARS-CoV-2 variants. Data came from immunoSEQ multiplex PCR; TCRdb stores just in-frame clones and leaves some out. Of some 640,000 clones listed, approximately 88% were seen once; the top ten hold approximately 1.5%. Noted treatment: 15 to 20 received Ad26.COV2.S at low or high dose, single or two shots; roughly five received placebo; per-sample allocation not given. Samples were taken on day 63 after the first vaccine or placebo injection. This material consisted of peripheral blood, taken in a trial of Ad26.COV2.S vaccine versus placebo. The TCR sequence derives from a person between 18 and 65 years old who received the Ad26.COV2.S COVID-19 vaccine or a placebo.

This CDR3 reads CASTGTGVLNEQFF. In DNA form, the CDR3 reads TGTGCCAGCACTGGGACAGGGGTTTTGAATGAGCAGTTCTTC. The chain links TRBV2 to TRBJ2-1, with 10 bases matching TRBD1. V lost 7 bases to trimming and J lost 7 bases; unmatched junction nucleotides: 7. CDR3 length: 14 residues. Germline V gene data show CDR1 as SNHLY and CDR2 as FYNNEI.